This T cell receptor beta chain was captured in a study of identical twins listed by TCRdb under 2016. Regarding the complete study: To test whether fetal clonotypes persist, the study used deep sequencing on TCR alpha and beta repertoires from monozygotic twins, unrelated adults of various ages, and cord blood. To rule out contamination, replicate twin experiments were performed at different times with different library preparation protocols.

Every donor in the study was a healthy Caucasian. The CDR3 starts with the cysteine, ends with the phenylalanine, and has 15 residues. The only DNA kept is the CDR3, 45 bases in frame from the first base. A distance of 9 bases separates the germline ends of V and J, which lose 1 base and 0 bases respectively. A note on this clonotype: Its antigen remains undetermined. There are no base qualities to consult, and no much larger clone falls within one base.

Libraries were constructed by 5' RACE. The run used an Illumina HiSeq 2000. A universal primer binding site was introduced by template switching, and a unique molecular identifier was present in the final cDNA, enabling accurate counting of TCR cDNA molecules. Specific primers in the conserved constant-segment region were used to synthesize first-strand cDNA for the TCR alpha and beta chains. To control for contamination, every cDNA library was double barcoded, receiving both a SMART-Mk sample barcode and Illumina barcodes. TruSeq adapter sequences, together with Illumina sample barcodes, were added in two successive PCR steps. The TCR alpha and beta cDNA libraries were sequenced on the Illumina HiSeq platform using custom primers. The original methods were these. Raw reads were processed with MiGEC to extract unique molecular identifiers, and MiXCR was used to determine CDR3 positions. Recombination models were inferred per individual with the repgenHMM and IGoR tools using an EM algorithm. The tcR package in R was used for shared clonotype analysis, with sharing normalized by the product of cloneset sizes. To study raw recombination without the effects of thymic and clonal selection, out-of-frame nonproductive sequences were analyzed. The public reads were reanalyzed by TCRdb: fastp trimming at Q25, MiXCR alignment, in-frame beta chains only. For every CDR3 protein sequence, its rows merge into one entry that carries the most common genes and DNA. The authors' filters were not applied to this entry. The sample table holds 1.5 million to 2 million distinct CDR3 sequences, of which about 32% were seen once. Around 0.3% of the sample lies in the top ten.

What the research found in general, with its limitations: Compared with coincidental sharing between unrelated individuals, out-of-frame TCR alpha sequences shared between twins had an excess of sequences with low generation probability. Invariant T cells such as MAIT and iNKT could partly confound zero-insertion analyses, although diverse VJ usage argued against such confounding for most clonotypes. Abundant cord blood beta clonotypes carried fewer insertions; young adult naive repertoires showed a weaker similar trend, while memory repertoires showed none. Because the same donors could not be followed over many years, the conclusions depended on cross-sectional statistical analysis. Out-of-frame TCR alpha sharing in monozygotic twins was systematically underestimated by recombination models, whereas sharing between unrelated individuals was in agreement with the recombination models. A weaker excess of twin sharing was found in beta out-of-frame sequences because the signal-to-noise ratio was lowered by fewer shared sequences.

The chain is made from TRBV12-3 or TRBV12-4 and TRBJ1-1, with the D gene call left open. Sequences were obtained from cord blood. This sequence was found in a newborn girl in good health. The DNA sequence is as follows: TGTGCCAGCAGTTTAGGTTTTCGGATGAACACTGAAGCTTTCTTT. This yields the protein CASSLGFRMNTEAFF.